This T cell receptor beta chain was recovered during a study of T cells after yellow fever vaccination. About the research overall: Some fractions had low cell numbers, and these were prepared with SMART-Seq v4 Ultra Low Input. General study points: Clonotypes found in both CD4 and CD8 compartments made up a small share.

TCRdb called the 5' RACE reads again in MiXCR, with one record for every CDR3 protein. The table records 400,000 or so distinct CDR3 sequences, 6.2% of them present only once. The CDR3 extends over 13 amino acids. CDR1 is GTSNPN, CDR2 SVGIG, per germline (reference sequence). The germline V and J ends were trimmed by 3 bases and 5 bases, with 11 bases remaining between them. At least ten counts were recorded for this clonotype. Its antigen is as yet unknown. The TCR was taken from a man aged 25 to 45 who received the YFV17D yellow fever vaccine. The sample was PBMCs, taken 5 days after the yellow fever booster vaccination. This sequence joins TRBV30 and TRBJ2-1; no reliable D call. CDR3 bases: TGTGCCTGGAGCTCGGTAGCCAACAATGAGCAGTTCTTC. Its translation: CAWSSVANNEQFF.